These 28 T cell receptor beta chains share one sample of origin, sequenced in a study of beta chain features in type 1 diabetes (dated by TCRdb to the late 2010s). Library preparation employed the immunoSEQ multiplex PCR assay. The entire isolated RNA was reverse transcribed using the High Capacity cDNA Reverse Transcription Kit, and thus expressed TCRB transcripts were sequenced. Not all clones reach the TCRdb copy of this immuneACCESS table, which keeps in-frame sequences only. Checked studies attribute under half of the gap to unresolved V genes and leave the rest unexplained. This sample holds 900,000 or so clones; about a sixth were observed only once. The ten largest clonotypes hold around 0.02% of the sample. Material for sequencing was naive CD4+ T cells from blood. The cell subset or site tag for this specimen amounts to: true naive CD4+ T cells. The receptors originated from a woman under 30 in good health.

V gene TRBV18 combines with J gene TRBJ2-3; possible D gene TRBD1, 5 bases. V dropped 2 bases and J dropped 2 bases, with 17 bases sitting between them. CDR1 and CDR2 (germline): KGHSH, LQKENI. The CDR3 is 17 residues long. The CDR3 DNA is TGTGCCAGCTCACCAGGCAGGGTGGTTCATCTCACAGATACGCAGTATTTT. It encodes CASSPGRVVHLTDTQYF.

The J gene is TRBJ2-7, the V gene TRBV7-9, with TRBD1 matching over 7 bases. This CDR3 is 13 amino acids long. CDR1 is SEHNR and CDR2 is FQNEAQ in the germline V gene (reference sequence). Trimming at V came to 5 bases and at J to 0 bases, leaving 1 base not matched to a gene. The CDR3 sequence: CASSGDSSYEQYF. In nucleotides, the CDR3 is TGTGCCAGCAGCGGGGACAGCTCCTACGAGCAGTACTTC.

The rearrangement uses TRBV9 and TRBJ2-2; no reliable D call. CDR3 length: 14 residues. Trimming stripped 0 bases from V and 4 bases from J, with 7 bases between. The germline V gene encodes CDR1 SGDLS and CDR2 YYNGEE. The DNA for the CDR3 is TGTGCCAGCAGCGTAGCTCCGAGCACCGGGGAGCTGTTTTTT. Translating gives CASSVAPSTGELFF.

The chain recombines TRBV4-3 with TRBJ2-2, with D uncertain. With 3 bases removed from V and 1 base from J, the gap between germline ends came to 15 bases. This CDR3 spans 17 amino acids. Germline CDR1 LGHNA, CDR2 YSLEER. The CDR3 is CASSHVSGPMNTGELFF. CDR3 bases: TGCGCCAGCAGCCACGTTTCTGGACCTATGAACACCGGGGAGCTGTTTTTT.

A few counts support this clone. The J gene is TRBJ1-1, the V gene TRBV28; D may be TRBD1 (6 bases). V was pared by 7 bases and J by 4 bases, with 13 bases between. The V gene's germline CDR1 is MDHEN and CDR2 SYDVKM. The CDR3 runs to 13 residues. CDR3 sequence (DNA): TGTGCCAGCACCCAGGGGAGGGCCACTGAAGCTTTCTTT. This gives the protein CASTQGRATEAFF.

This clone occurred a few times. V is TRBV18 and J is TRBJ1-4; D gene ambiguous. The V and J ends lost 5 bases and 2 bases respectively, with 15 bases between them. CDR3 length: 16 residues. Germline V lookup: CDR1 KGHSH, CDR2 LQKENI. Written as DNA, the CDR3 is TGTGCCAGCTCAGGAGGTCGCAGCGGCACTAATGAAAAACTGTTTTTT. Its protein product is CASSGGRSGTNEKLFF.

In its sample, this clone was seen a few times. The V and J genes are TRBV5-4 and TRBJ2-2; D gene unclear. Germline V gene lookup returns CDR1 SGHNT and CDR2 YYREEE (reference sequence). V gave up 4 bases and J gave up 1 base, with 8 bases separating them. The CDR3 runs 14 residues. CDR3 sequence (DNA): TGTGCCAGCAGCGAAGATAAGAACACCGGGGAGCTGTTTTTT. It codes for CASSEDKNTGELFF. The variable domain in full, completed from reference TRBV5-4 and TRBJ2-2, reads ETGVTQSPTHLIKTRGQQVTLRCSSQSGHNTVSWYQQALGQGPQFIFQYYREEENGRGNFPPRFSGLQFPNYSSELNVNALELDDSALYLCASSEDKNTGELFFGEGSRLTVL.

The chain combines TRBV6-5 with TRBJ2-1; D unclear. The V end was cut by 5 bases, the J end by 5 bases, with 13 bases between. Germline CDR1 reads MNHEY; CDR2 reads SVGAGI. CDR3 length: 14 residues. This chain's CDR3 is CASSRPQRHNEQFF. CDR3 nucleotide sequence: TGTGCCAGCAGTCGCCCTCAGAGGCACAATGAGCAGTTCTTC.

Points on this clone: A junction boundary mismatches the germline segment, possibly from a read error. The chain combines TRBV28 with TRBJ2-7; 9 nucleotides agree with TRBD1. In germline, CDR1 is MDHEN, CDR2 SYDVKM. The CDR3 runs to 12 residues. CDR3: CASTLPGQGPFF. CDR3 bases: TGTGCCAGCACTTTGCCCGGACAGGGGCCCTTTTTC.

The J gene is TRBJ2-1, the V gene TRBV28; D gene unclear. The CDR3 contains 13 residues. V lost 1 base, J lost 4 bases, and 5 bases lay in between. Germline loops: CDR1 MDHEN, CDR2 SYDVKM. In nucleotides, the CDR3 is TGTGCCAGCAGTTTATCTTGGTACAATGAGCAGTTCTTC. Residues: CASSLSWYNEQFF.

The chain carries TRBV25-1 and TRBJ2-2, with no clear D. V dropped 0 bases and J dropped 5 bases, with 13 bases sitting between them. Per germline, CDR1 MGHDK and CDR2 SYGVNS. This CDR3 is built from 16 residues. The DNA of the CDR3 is TGTGCCAGCAGTGAATATATTAAGACTCCGACCGGGGAGCTGTTTTTT. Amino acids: CASSEYIKTPTGELFF.

The CDR3 is CASTLPPYNEQFF. CDR3 DNA sequence: TGTGCCAGCACCCTCCCCCCCTACAATGAGCAGTTCTTC. The chain combines TRBV5-6 with TRBJ2-1, with D unclear. The V and J ends lost 6 bases and 2 bases respectively, with 9 bases between them. The CDR3 sequence is 13 residues long. Per germline, CDR1 SGHDT and CDR2 YYEEEE.

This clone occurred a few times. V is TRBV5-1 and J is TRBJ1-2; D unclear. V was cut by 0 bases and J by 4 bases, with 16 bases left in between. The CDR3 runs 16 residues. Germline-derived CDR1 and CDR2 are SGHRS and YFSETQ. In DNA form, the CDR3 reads TGCGCCAGCAGCTTGGGAAACGGAGGACGCCGCTATGGCTACACCTTC. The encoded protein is CASSLGNGGRRYGYTF.

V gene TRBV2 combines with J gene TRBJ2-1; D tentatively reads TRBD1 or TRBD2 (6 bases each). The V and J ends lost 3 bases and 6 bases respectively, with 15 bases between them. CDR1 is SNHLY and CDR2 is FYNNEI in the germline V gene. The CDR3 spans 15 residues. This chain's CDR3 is CASSDSRGAGNEQFF. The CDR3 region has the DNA TGTGCCAGCAGTGACTCGAGGGGGGCCGGCAATGAGCAGTTCTTC.

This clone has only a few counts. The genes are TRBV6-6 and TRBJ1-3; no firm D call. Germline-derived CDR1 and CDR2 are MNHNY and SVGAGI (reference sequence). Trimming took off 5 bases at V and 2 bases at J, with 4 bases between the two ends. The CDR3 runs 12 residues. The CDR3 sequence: CASSGPGNTIYF. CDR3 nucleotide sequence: TGTGCCAGCAGTGGGCCTGGAAACACCATATATTTT.

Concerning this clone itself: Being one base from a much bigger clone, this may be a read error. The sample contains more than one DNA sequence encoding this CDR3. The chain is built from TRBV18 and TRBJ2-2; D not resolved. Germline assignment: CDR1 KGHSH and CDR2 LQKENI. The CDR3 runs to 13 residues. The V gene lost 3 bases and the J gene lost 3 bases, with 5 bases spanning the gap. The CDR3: CASSPQDTGELFF. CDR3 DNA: TGTGCCAGCTCACCGCAGGACACCGGGGAGCTGTTTTTT.

The CDR3 spells CASSFRGLDEQFF. CDR3 DNA: TGTGCCAGCAGCTTCCGGGGTTTGGATGAGCAGTTCTTC. The chain carries TRBV7-3 and TRBJ2-1, with D perhaps matching TRBD2 (5 bases). The germline V gene has CDR1 SGHTA and CDR2 FQGTGA. The CDR3 has 13 amino acids. Trimming stripped 3 bases from V and 8 bases from J, with 11 bases between. Full variable domain (outside the CDR3, taken from reference TRBV7-3 and TRBJ2-1): GAGVSQTPSNKVTEKGKYVELRCDPISGHTALYWYRQSLGQGPEFLIYFQGTGAADDSGLPNDRFFAVRPEGSVSTLKIQRTERGDSAVYLCASSFRGLDEQFFGPGTRLTVL.

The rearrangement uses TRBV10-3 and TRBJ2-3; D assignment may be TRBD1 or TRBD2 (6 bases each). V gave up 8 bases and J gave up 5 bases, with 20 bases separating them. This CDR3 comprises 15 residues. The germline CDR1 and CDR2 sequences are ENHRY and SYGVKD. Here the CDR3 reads CAISFRAGGIDTQYF. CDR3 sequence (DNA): TGTGCCATCTCCTTTCGTGCCGGGGGCATAGATACGCAGTATTTT.

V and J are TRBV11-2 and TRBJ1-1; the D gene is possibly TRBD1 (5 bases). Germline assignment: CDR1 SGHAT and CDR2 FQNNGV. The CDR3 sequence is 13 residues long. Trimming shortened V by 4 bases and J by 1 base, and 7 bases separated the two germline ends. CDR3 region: CASSYRRNTEAFF. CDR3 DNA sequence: TGTGCCAGCAGCTACAGGAGGAACACTGAAGCTTTCTTT. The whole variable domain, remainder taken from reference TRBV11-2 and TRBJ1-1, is EAGVAQSPRYKIIEKRQSVAFWCNPISGHATLYWYQQILGQGPKLLIQFQNNGVVDDSQLPKDRFSAERLKGVDSTLKIQPAKLEDSAVYLCASSYRRNTEAFFGQGTRLTVV.

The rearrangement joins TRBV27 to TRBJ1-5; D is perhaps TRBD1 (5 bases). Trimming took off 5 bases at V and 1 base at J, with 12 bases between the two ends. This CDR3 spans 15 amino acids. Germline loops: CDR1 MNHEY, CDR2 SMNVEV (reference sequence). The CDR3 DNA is TGTGCCAGCAGTCCAAACGCAGGGAGCAATCAGCCCCAGCATTTT. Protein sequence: CASSPNAGSNQPQHF.

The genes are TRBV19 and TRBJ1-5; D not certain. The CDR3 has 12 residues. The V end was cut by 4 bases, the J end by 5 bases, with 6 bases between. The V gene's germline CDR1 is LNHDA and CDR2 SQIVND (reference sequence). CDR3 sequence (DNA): TGTGCCAGTAGTAGACGAGATCAGCCCCAGCATTTT. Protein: CASSRRDQPQHF.

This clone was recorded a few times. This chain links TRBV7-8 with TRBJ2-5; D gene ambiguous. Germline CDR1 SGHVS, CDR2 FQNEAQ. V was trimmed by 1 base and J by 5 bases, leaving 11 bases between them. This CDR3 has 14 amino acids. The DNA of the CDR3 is TGTGCCAGCAGCTTAGGTCCGTATAGGGAGACCCAGTACTTC. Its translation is CASSLGPYRETQYF.

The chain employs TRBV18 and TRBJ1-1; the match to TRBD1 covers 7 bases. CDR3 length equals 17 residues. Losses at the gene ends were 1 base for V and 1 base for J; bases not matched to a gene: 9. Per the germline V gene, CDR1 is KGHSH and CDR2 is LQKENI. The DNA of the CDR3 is TGTGCCAGCTCACCACTACAGGGGATTCCTAAGAACACTGAAGCTTTCTTT. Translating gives CASSPLQGIPKNTEAFF.

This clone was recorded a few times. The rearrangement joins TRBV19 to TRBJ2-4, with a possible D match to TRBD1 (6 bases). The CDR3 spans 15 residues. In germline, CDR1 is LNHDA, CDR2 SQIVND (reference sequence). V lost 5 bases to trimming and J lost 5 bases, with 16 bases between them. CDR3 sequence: CASSFVRDTENIQYF. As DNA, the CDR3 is TGTGCCAGTAGTTTCGTCCGGGACACAGAAAACATTCAGTACTTC.

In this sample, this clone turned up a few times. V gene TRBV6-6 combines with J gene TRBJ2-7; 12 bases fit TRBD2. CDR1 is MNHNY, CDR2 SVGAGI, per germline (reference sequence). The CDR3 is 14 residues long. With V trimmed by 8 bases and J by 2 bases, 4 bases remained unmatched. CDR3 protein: CASQRLAGAYEQYF. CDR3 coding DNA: TGTGCCAGCCAACGACTAGCGGGGGCCTACGAGCAGTACTTC.

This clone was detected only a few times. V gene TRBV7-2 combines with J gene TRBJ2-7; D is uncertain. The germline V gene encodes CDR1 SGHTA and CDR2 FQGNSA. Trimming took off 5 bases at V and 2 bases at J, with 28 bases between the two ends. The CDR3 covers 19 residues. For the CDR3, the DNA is TGTGCCAGCAGCCCCCACTCACTCGTTTCTACAGCGTCTCCCTACGAGCAGTACTTC. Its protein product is CASSPHSLVSTASPYEQYF.

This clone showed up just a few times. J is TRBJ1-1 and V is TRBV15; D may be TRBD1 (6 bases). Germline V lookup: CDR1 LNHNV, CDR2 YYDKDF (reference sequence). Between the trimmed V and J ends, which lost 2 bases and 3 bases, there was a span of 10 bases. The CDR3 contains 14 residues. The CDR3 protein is CATSRRTAYTEAFF. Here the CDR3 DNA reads TGTGCCACCAGCAGACGGACAGCTTACACTGAAGCTTTCTTT.

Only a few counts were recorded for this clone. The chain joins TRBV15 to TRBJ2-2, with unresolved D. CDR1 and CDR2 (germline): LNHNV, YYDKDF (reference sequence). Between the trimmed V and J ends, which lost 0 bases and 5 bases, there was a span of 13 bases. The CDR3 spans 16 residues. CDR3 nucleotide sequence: TGTGCCACCAGCAGAGATCCTTCTCTTGGGACCGGGGAGCTGTTTTTT. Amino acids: CATSRDPSLGTGELFF.